The rows below give T cell receptor beta chains drawn from one sample of a study of blood T cell repertoires in COVID-19. Profiling relied on immunoSEQ multiplex PCR, and the TCRdb table lists in-frame clones only, not all of them. The sample shows about 310,000 clones, approximately 85% of them seen only once. The sample taken for sequencing was PBMCs or T cells enriched from blood (not recorded which). The receptors were gathered from a man younger than 45 who had recovered from COVID-19. Each CDR3 is given with its conserved first and last residue. Fields, in order: CDR3 DNA, CDR3 protein, clone size, D gene, J gene, V gene. A D gene is named only where the DNA matches it firmly. Only some rows state a clone size, as once, few, many or a class for expanded clones.

TGCGCCACCCATAGCGGCGGCGGGGAGCTGTTTTTT,CATHSGGGELFF,NA,NA,TRBJ2-2,TRBV10-2
TGTGCCAGCAGCAGGACAGTTAACACTGAAGCTTTCTTT,CASSRTVNTEAFF,NA,NA,TRBJ1-1,TRBV3-1/TRBV3-2
TGTGCCTGGAGCGAAACGCAGGGGGGCTACTATGGCTACACCTTC,CAWSETQGGYYGYTF,NA,TRBD1,TRBJ1-2,TRBV30
TGTGCCACCAGTGATTTAGGGACAGGTTCCCCAACTAATGAAAAACTGTTTTTT,CATSDLGTGSPTNEKLFF,NA,TRBD1,TRBJ1-4,TRBV24-1
TGTGCCAGCAGGCCCTATCCTAGCGGGGGGGCAGAGACCCAGTACTTC,CASRPYPSGGAETQYF,once,TRBD2,TRBJ2-5,TRBV9
TGTGCCAGCAGTTACGGGACTAGCGCGACGCAGTATTTT,CASSYGTSATQYF,NA,TRBD2,TRBJ2-3,TRBV6-2/TRBV6-3
TGTGCCAGCAGCGTAGCCCACAGTGACTACGAGCAGTACTTC,CASSVAHSDYEQYF,NA,NA,TRBJ2-7,TRBV9
TGTGCCAGCAGTTACGTGCAGGTAGATACGCAGTATTTT,CASSYVQVDTQYF,NA,NA,TRBJ2-3,TRBV6-2/TRBV6-3
TGTGCCAGCAGCCCGCAGGTCTCTGGAAACACCATATATTTT,CASSPQVSGNTIYF,NA,NA,TRBJ1-3,TRBV9
TGTGCCAGCAGCTTAGGGACAGGCGCATTTAACTATGGCTACACCTTC,CASSLGTGAFNYGYTF,few,TRBD1,TRBJ1-2,TRBV7-9
TGTGCCTGGGGACATCGGGAAAAACTGTTTTTT,CAWGHREKLFF,NA,NA,TRBJ1-4,TRBV30
TGTGCCAGCAGCCAGTATTCATCGGATGGCTACACCTTC,CASSQYSSDGYTF,NA,NA,TRBJ1-2,TRBV3-1/TRBV3-2
TGCGCCAGCAGCTCAGGGGGCTCGGTGGCCGGGGAGCTGTTTTTT,CASSSGGSVAGELFF,NA,TRBD1,TRBJ2-2,TRBV5-1
TGTGCCTGGAGTACCCGGGGTAATCAGCCCCAGCATTTT,CAWSTRGNQPQHF,NA,NA,TRBJ1-5,TRBV30
TGTGCCAGCAGCACCCGGACAGGGGCCCTCTATGGCTACACCTTC,CASSTRTGALYGYTF,NA,TRBD1,TRBJ1-2,TRBV9
TGTGCCAGTCAGTACAGGGGGAAATTGAACACTGAAGCTTTCTTT,CASQYRGKLNTEAFF,NA,TRBD1,TRBJ1-1,TRBV19
TGTGCCGGTTTGCGGGAGGGTTGGCCCTACGAGCAGTACTTC,CAGLREGWPYEQYF,few,TRBD2,TRBJ2-7,TRBV30
TGTGCCAGCAGCTTATCCGGGACAGTGGGCACTGAAGCTTTCTTT,CASSLSGTVGTEAFF,few,TRBD1,TRBJ1-1,TRBV7-3
TGCGCCAGCACTGGAGGGGAGATCAGCTACGAGCAGTACTTC,CASTGGEISYEQYF,NA,NA,TRBJ2-7,TRBV5-1
TGTGCCAGCAGCCGCGGTCTGGAGACCCAGTACTTC,CASSRGLETQYF,once,NA,TRBJ2-5,TRBV11-3
TGTGCCAGCAGGACCGGGACAGCCACTGGCTACACCTTC,CASRTGTATGYTF,NA,TRBD1,TRBJ1-2,TRBV5-6
TGTGCCAGCAGTGCGACAGGGGGAGAAAAACTGTTTTTT,CASSATGGEKLFF,NA,TRBD1,TRBJ1-4,TRBV12-3/TRBV12-4
TGTGCCAGCAGCAGGGACAGGTTAGGCAATCAGCCCCAGCATTTT,CASSRDRLGNQPQHF,NA,TRBD1,TRBJ1-5,TRBV6-5
TGTGCCAGCAGCTTTTCACAGGGCAACTATGGCTACACCTTC,CASSFSQGNYGYTF,NA,NA,TRBJ1-2,TRBV7-2
TGTGCCAGCAGTTATCAAACTAATGAAAAACTGTTTTTT,CASSYQTNEKLFF,NA,NA,TRBJ1-4,TRBV27
TGTGCCAGCAGCTTCCGCGGGACGGAAGCTTTCTTT,CASSFRGTEAFF,NA,NA,TRBJ1-1,TRBV13
TGCGCCAGCAGCCAAGTGGAACTAGCGTACTACGAGCAGTACTTC,CASSQVELAYYEQYF,NA,TRBD2,TRBJ2-7,TRBV4-1
TGTGCCAGCAGTTTCGGCAGGGCCGCTGAAGCTTTCTTT,CASSFGRAAEAFF,NA,NA,TRBJ1-1,TRBV12-3/TRBV12-4
TGCGCCAGCAGCGCCACGACTAGCGGGGGGGCAGATACGCAGTATTTT,CASSATTSGGADTQYF,NA,TRBD2,TRBJ2-3,TRBV5-1
TGCAGTGCTAGTTCAGGGGACGTCCCGGCTTTCTTT,CSASSGDVPAFF,NA,NA,TRBJ1-1,TRBV20-1
TGTGCCAGCAGTTACTCCCGAAGGGACAGTGGCTACACCTTC,CASSYSRRDSGYTF,NA,TRBD1,TRBJ1-2,TRBV6-6
TGTGCCAGCAGCCTGACTAGCGGGGGGGCAGGGGAGACCCAGTACTTC,CASSLTSGGAGETQYF,NA,TRBD2,TRBJ2-5,TRBV4-2
TGTGCCAGCAGTTTTGGACAGGGAAGCACTGAAGCTTTCTTT,CASSFGQGSTEAFF,NA,TRBD1,TRBJ1-1,TRBV3-1/TRBV3-2
TGCGCCAGCAGCTTTCGCAGGAACTTTAACTATGGCTACACCTTC,CASSFRRNFNYGYTF,NA,NA,TRBJ1-2,TRBV5-1
TGTGCCAGCAGCGTAAAGTCAGACAGGAGCCTCACCGGGGAGCTGTTTTTT,CASSVKSDRSLTGELFF,once,NA,TRBJ2-2,TRBV9
TGTGCCAGCAGCCGTACGGGGGTGGACGGCTACACCTTC,CASSRTGVDGYTF,NA,NA,TRBJ1-2,TRBV5-4
TGTGCCAGCAGAATCGAGGGATTGGTAGGTGAAGCTTTCTTT,CASRIEGLVGEAFF,NA,NA,TRBJ1-1,TRBV27
TGTGCCAGCAGTTGGGACTTCTTCGAGCAGTACTTC,CASSWDFFEQYF,few,NA,TRBJ2-7,TRBV2
TGTGCCAGCAGTGATTATAGGCGGGGCCCCAAGGCAGATACGCAGTATTTT,CASSDYRRGPKADTQYF,NA,NA,TRBJ2-3,TRBV25-1
TGTGCCACCAGTGACCCAGGGGACAGGGGGTTAGATACGCAGTATTTT,CATSDPGDRGLDTQYF,NA,TRBD1,TRBJ2-3,TRBV24-1
TGTGCCAGCAGTGCCGGGACAGGGGGCGCGAGCTACACCTTC,CASSAGTGGASYTF,NA,TRBD1,TRBJ1-2,TRBV2